This passage covers 3 T cell receptor beta chains from one sample sequenced in a study of shared clonotypes between healthy human individuals. Only CD45RO-negative cells positively selected for CCR7 counted as naive CD8 cells, so terminally differentiated effector memory CD45RA+ cells were excluded. Profiling relied on immunoSEQ multiplex PCR, and the TCRdb table lists in-frame clones only, not all of them. The table shows around 2,000,000 clones, with about 95% occurring only once. The sequenced sample consisted of naive CD8+ T cells sorted from blood. These receptor sequences come from a man aged 18 to 29 in good health.

The genes are TRBV6-6 and TRBJ1-1; TRBD1 is a possible D gene (5 bases). V was trimmed by 2 bases and J by 5 bases, leaving 15 bases between them. Germline V gene lookup returns CDR1 MNHNY and CDR2 SVGAGI (reference sequence). The CDR3 is 15 amino acids. The CDR3 reads CASSYVGYQGTEAFF. CDR3 coding DNA: TGTGCCAGCAGTTACGTAGGGTACCAGGGAACTGAAGCTTTCTTT.

The chain links TRBV25-1 to TRBJ2-7; 8 nucleotides match TRBD1. CDR1 is MGHDK and CDR2 is SYGVNS in the germline V gene. There are 15 residues in the CDR3. V lost 0 bases, J lost 7 bases, and 8 bases stayed unmatched. Written as DNA, the CDR3 is TGTGCCAGCAGTGAATATTCCCCAGGGGGCGCAGAGCAGTACTTC. Its protein is CASSEYSPGGAEQYF.

The rearrangement joins TRBV5-6 to TRBJ1-2, with TRBD1 matching 9 bases. The CDR3 has 16 residues. J lost 1 base, V lost 0 bases, and 4 bases had no gene match. The germline gives CDR1 SGHDT, CDR2 YYEEEE. The chain's CDR3 is CASSLVTGGFNYGYTF. The CDR3 DNA reads as TGTGCCAGCAGCTTGGTTACAGGGGGCTTTAACTATGGCTACACCTTC.